Shown below are 20 T cell receptor beta chains from a single sample sequenced in a study of OX40 agonist ivuxolimab in advanced cancers. TCRdb keeps only in-frame clones here, not all; method: immunoSEQ multiplex PCR. The sample records about 86,000 clones, about 83% being singletons. Material: CD4+ or CD8+ T cells sorted from blood, obtained in a trial of the OX40 agonist ivuxolimab. The source is an adult with an advanced solid tumor such as melanoma, head and neck, liver or kidney cancer.

This clone has just one count. The V gene is TRBV5-1, the J gene TRBJ1-2, with D perhaps matching TRBD1 (5 bases). Trimming pared 0 bases from V and 1 base from J, leaving 10 bases between. Germline lookup yields CDR1 SGHRS and CDR2 YFSETQ. The length of the CDR3 is 15 residues. The CDR3: CASSLASQGNYGYTF. The DNA for the CDR3 is TGCGCCAGCAGCTTGGCCTCCCAGGGTAACTATGGCTACACCTTC.

Regarding this clone: The same CDR3 is also encoded by other DNA sequences in this sample. CDR3 DNA: TGTGCCAGCAGCCTGACAGCGAACACCGGGGAGCTGTTTTTT. It is translated as CASSLTANTGELFF. V usage is TRBV27 and J usage is TRBJ2-2; the D gene is possibly TRBD1 (5 bases). Germline V gene data show CDR1 as MNHEY and CDR2 as SMNVEV (reference sequence). This CDR3 is built from 14 residues. With 6 bases removed from V and 0 bases from J, the gap between germline ends came to 8 bases.

The chain employs TRBV6-6 and TRBJ1-2; 7 bases map to TRBD1. The V gene's germline CDR1 is MNHNY and CDR2 SVGAGI (reference sequence). The CDR3 is 14 amino acids. The CDR3 DNA is TGTGTCTCACATAACCCAGGGGGGCGTCAGGGCTACACCTTC. It yields the protein CVSHNPGGRQGYTF.

V usage is TRBV30 and J usage is TRBJ1-1; 8 bases are shared with TRBD1. V lost 0 bases, J lost 8 bases, and 5 bases stayed unmatched. Germline V gene lookup returns CDR1 GTSNPN and CDR2 SVGIG (reference sequence). The CDR3 loop spans 13 amino acids. CDR3 loop: CAWSVRPGGEAFF. In DNA form, the CDR3 reads TGTGCCTGGAGTGTACGGCCAGGGGGCGAAGCTTTCTTT.

The chain combines TRBV11-1 with TRBJ1-1, with D maybe TRBD1 (5 bases). The V end was cut by 5 bases, the J end by 1 base, with 17 bases between. Looked up from germline, CDR1 is SGHAT and CDR2 is FQDESV (reference sequence). The CDR3 is made up of 16 amino acids. As DNA, the CDR3 is TGTGCCAGCAGCCCTAAAAGGGGCGACTGGAACACTGAAGCTTTCTTT. It translates to CASSPKRGDWNTEAFF.

Only a few counts were recorded for this clone. This chain uses TRBV5-1 with TRBJ1-2; D is unclear. The V and J ends lost 2 bases and 6 bases respectively, with 8 bases between them. CDR3 length: 12 amino acids. Germline loops: CDR1 SGHRS, CDR2 YFSETQ. The CDR3 loop reads CASSFGEDGYTF. CDR3 coding DNA: TGCGCCAGCAGCTTCGGGGAGGATGGCTACACCTTC.

The CDR3 sequence: CATENGDEQFF. The CDR3, as DNA: TGTGCCACGGAGAACGGCGATGAGCAGTTCTTC. The rearrangement uses TRBV10-3 and TRBJ2-1, with D unresolved. V shed 10 bases and J shed 8 bases, with 12 bases lying between them. This CDR3 region has 11 residues. Germline V gene data show CDR1 as ENHRY and CDR2 as SYGVKD.

The V and J genes are TRBV9 and TRBJ2-3; TRBD2 is a possible D gene (6 bases). CDR1 and CDR2 from the germline V gene are SGDLS and YYNGEE. There are 14 residues in the CDR3. The V end was cut by 0 bases, the J end by 4 bases, with 9 bases between. The CDR3 coding sequence is TGTGCCAGCAGCGTAGATACGGGAGCAGATACGCAGTATTTT. It is translated as CASSVDTGADTQYF.

The chain couples TRBV4-1 to TRBJ2-1, with D maybe TRBD2 (5 bases). The CDR3 has 16 residues. CDR1 and CDR2 from the germline V gene are MGHRA and YSYEKL. Trimming pared 1 base from V and 5 bases from J, leaving 15 bases between. The CDR3 DNA reads TGCGCCAGCAGCCAAGCGACTACCTCAAACGACAATGAGCAGTTCTTC. It specifies CASSQATTSNDNEQFF.

The chain is built from TRBV27 and TRBJ1-1; the D gene is possibly TRBD1 (5 bases). Germline V gene lookup returns CDR1 MNHEY and CDR2 SMNVEV (reference sequence). This CDR3 spans 15 amino acids. The V gene lost 1 base and the J gene lost 6 bases, with 15 bases spanning the gap. CDR3 coding DNA: TGTGCCAGCAGTTTATGGGCAGGGAGGAGGTCTGAAGCTTTCTTT. This translates into CASSLWAGRRSEAFF.

This rearrangement joins TRBV2 to TRBJ1-1, with D unclear. Germline CDR1 SNHLY, CDR2 FYNNEI. Trimming took 6 bases from V and 4 from J, leaving 9 bases between them. The CDR3 has 12 amino acids. For the CDR3, the DNA is TGTGCCAGCAGGCTGACCACCACTGAAGCTTTCTTT. It yields the protein CASRLTTTEAFF.

In the case of this clone: In this CDR3 the conserved last residue, phenylalanine or tryptophan, is missing, so a read error is likely. Because the CDR3's place on the DNA is in doubt, the DNA is left out and the CDR3 is given as listed by TCRdb. The gene calls are TRBV30 and TRBJ2-7; TRBD2 is taken as the D call from the table, unchecked against the DNA. With termini counted, the CDR3 has 11 amino acids. Germline CDR1 reads GTSNPN; CDR2 reads SVGIG (reference sequence). CDR3 sequence reads: CAWSYGISGGL.

The chain joins TRBV19 to TRBJ1-5; D gene uncertain. The ends were cut back, 3 bases at V and 7 bases at J, with 13 bases in the middle. CDR3 length: 14 amino acids. CDR1 and CDR2 (germline): LNHDA, SQIVND (reference sequence). The chain's CDR3 is CASSISTAGQPQHF. In nucleotides, the CDR3 is TGTGCCAGTAGTATTTCAACGGCAGGACAGCCCCAGCATTTT.

CDR3 nucleotide sequence: TGCGCCAGCAGCCAAAGGCAGTCTACAGATACGCAGTATTTT. This translates into CASSQRQSTDTQYF. V and J are TRBV4-3 and TRBJ2-3; D call uncertain. The CDR3 runs to 14 residues. The germline CDR1 and CDR2 sequences are LGHNA and YSLEER. Trimming left V 2 bases short and J 3 bases short, with 9 bases between.

The rearrangement uses TRBV7-6 and TRBJ1-4; D perhaps matches TRBD1 (5 bases). CDR3 length: 15 residues. The germline gives CDR1 SGHVS, CDR2 FNYEAQ. V lost 1 base, J lost 8 bases, and 14 bases lay in between. The CDR3 protein is CASSLVAGLGEKLFF. CDR3 nucleotides: TGTGCCAGCAGCTTAGTGGCGGGGCTAGGGGAAAAACTGTTTTTT.

This clone has just a few counts. The V gene is TRBV18, the J gene TRBJ2-6; D remains ambiguous. Deletions cut 6 bases from V and 0 bases from J, with 12 bases between. Germline CDR1 reads KGHSH; CDR2 reads LQKENI. The CDR3 is 16 amino acids. The CDR3 DNA reads as TGTGCCAGCTCGTCCAACCAATTCTCTGGGGCCAACGTCCTGACTTTC. It specifies CASSSNQFSGANVLTF.

This sequence joins TRBV5-1 and TRBJ1-2, with 9 bases aligning to TRBD1. In germline, CDR1 is SGHRS, CDR2 YFSETQ. The CDR3 sequence is 14 residues long. J gave up 5 bases and V 0 bases, and 2 bases lay outside the gene matches. Here the CDR3 reads CASSLGDREYGYTF. Here the CDR3 DNA reads TGCGCCAGCAGCTTGGGGGACAGGGAATATGGCTACACCTTC.

The J gene is TRBJ2-2, the V gene TRBV4-2, with D perhaps TRBD1 (6 bases). The CDR3 loop spans 15 amino acids. Germline lookup yields CDR1 LGHNA and CDR2 YNFKEQ. V was pared by 4 bases and J by 0 bases, with 9 bases between. Here the CDR3 reads CASSPRTANTGELFF. DNA for the CDR3: TGTGCCAGCAGCCCGAGGACAGCGAACACCGGGGAGCTGTTTTTT.

The chain has TRBV5-8 and TRBJ2-5, with 9 nucleotides matching TRBD2. The CDR3 is 16 amino acids. The germline V gene has CDR1 SGHTS and CDR2 YDEGEE. With V trimmed by 5 bases and J by 1 base, 9 bases remained unmatched. The CDR3 coding sequence is TGTGCCAGCAGACCTCGGACTAGCGTAATCCAAGAGACCCAGTACTTC. It is translated as CASRPRTSVIQETQYF. Full variable domain (remainder filled in from reference TRBV5-8 and TRBJ2-5): EAGVTQSPTHLIKTRGQQATLRCSPISGHTSVYWYQQALGLGLQFLLWYDEGEERNRGNFPPRFSGRQFPNYSSELNVNALELEDSALYLCASRPRTSVIQETQYFGPGTRLLVL.

The J gene is TRBJ2-2, the V gene TRBV5-5; 9 nucleotides align to TRBD1. Trimming cost V 7 bases and J 1 base; bases outside gene matches: 5. Germline CDR1 reads SGHKS; CDR2 reads YYEKEE (reference sequence). The CDR3 extends over 15 amino acids. CDR3 coding DNA: TGTGCCAGCTCGGACAGGGGATTGAACACCGGGGAGCTGTTTTTT. It encodes CASSDRGLNTGELFF.